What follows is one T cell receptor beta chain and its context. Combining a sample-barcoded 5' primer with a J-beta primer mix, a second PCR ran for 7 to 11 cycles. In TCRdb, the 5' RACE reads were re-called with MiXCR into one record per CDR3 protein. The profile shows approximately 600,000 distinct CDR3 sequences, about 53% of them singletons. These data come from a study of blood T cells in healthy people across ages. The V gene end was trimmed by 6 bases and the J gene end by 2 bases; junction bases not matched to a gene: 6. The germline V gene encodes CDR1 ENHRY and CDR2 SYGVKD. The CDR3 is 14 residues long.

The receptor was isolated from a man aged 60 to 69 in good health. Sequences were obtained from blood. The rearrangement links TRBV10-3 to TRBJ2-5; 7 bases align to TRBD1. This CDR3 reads CAIRTGTSQETQYF. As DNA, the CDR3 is TGTGCCATCAGGACAGGGACCTCGCAAGAGACCCAGTACTTC.